One sample yielded the 10 T cell receptor beta chains listed below, sequenced in a study of shared clonotypes between healthy human individuals. The repertoire was sequenced with immunoSEQ multiplex PCR; TCRdb's copy has only in-frame clones and lacks some. This sample has more than 900,000 clones, with roughly 74% found just once. The sequenced sample consisted of memory CD4+ T cells from PBMCs. This sample's subset: CD45RA-negative fraction. The receptor set was obtained from a man younger than 35 in good health. Some clones in this sample may be carry-over from other donors' samples.

About this clone itself: A far larger clone is just one base off, so this is likely a read error. The chain combines TRBV6-1 with TRBJ1-2; a weak D match, TRBD1 (5 bases). This CDR3 has 13 residues. CDR1 MNHNS and CDR2 SASEGT come from the germline V gene. CDR3 coding DNA: TGTGCCAGCAGCGCGACAGCTAACTATAGCTACACCTTC. Translating it yields CASSATANYSYTF.

This clone was seen repeatedly, ten times or more. Other DNA sequences of this sample code for an identical CDR3. The gene calls are TRBV29-1 and TRBJ1-1; D unclear. Trimming cost V 8 bases and J 4 bases, with 17 bases left between them. The CDR3 runs 13 residues. Germline values: CDR1 SQVTM, CDR2 ANQGSEA. The CDR3 nucleotides read TGCAGCATCGTAAAATCGTCGGGCACTGAAGCTTTCTTT. This codes for CSIVKSSGTEAFF. The whole variable domain, remainder taken from reference TRBV29-1 and TRBJ1-1, is SAVISQKPSRDICQRGTSLTIQCQVDSQVTMMFWYRQQPGQSLTLIATANQGSEATYESGFVIDKFPISRPNLTFSTLTVSNMSPEDSSIYLCSIVKSSGTEAFFGQGTRLTVV.

This chain links TRBV19 with TRBJ1-2; 7 bases line up with TRBD1. The J segment lost 4 bases and the V segment lost 5 bases, leaving 10 bases of the junction unmatched. Germline CDR1 LNHDA, CDR2 SQIVND (reference sequence). The CDR3 length is 15 residues. As DNA, the CDR3 is TGTGCCAGTAGTGCACAGGGGTTCCCTACCTATGGCTACACCTTC. Encoded protein: CASSAQGFPTYGYTF.

The V call is TRBV7-2, the J call TRBJ2-5; 10 positions match TRBD1. Germline CDR1 is SGHTA and CDR2 is FQGNSA. The CDR3 consists of 15 residues. V shed 1 base, J shed 1 base, and the junction held 0 bases outside the gene matches. The CDR3 sequence: CASSLGTGGQETQYF. The CDR3 region has the DNA TGTGCCAGCAGCTTAGGGACAGGGGGCCAAGAGACCCAGTACTTC.

The chain recombines TRBV6-5 with TRBJ2-2; the D is unclear. CDR1 MNHEY and CDR2 SVGAGI come from the germline V gene. Trimming took 6 bases from V and 0 from J, leaving 11 bases between them. The CDR3 is 15 residues long. The CDR3 DNA reads as TGTGCCAGCAGACCTCTCGGAGCGAACACCGGGGAGCTGTTTTTT. It specifies CASRPLGANTGELFF.

The chain has TRBV27 and TRBJ1-1, with 8 bases matching TRBD1. CDR3 length equals 14 residues. Trimming at V came to 3 bases and at J to 5 bases, leaving 5 bases not matched to a gene. The germline V gene encodes CDR1 MNHEY and CDR2 SMNVEV (reference sequence). The chain's CDR3 is CASSFGDRRTEAFF. In DNA form, the CDR3 reads TGTGCCAGCAGTTTCGGGGACAGGAGAACTGAAGCTTTCTTT.

V and J are TRBV20-1 and TRBJ2-1; D call uncertain. Germline V gives CDR1 DFQATT, CDR2 SNEGSKA (reference sequence). Trimming pared 6 bases from V and 10 bases from J, leaving 13 bases between. The CDR3 totals 11 residues. The CDR3: CSAIPTKEQFF. The CDR3 DNA reads TGCAGTGCCATACCGACCAAAGAGCAGTTCTTC.

V and J are TRBV6-1 and TRBJ2-2, with D unclear. V was shortened by 5 bases and J by 3 bases, with 13 bases between the two germline ends. Per germline, CDR1 MNHNS and CDR2 SASEGT. This CDR3 comprises 15 residues. The CDR3 DNA follows: TGTGCCAGCAGTTGGGTAGGGTTGGACACCGGGGAGCTGTTTTTT. This translates into CASSWVGLDTGELFF.

The rearrangement joins TRBV7-8 to TRBJ1-4; D perhaps matches TRBD1 (5 bases). Per germline, CDR1 SGHVS and CDR2 FQNEAQ. The CDR3 has 14 residues. The V end lost 3 bases, the J end lost 8 bases, and 13 bases lay between the germline ends. The CDR3 DNA follows: TGTGCCAGCAGCTTCTCACGGTGGGGGGAAAAACTGTTTTTT. Protein product: CASSFSRWGEKLFF.

The rearrangement links TRBV12-5 to TRBJ2-1; no clear D gene. The CDR3 runs to 13 residues. The V end lost 6 bases, the J end lost 0 bases, and 6 bases lay between the germline ends. Per germline, CDR1 LGHNT and CDR2 FRNRAP. This chain's CDR3 is CASGSSSYNEQFF. CDR3 coding DNA: TGTGCTAGTGGCTCCAGCTCCTACAATGAGCAGTTCTTC.